This is a list of T cell receptor beta chains from one sample in a study of early T cells in non-severe SARS-CoV-2 infection. TCRdb re-called the 5' RACE reads with MiXCR, one entry per CDR3 protein. The table lists around 47,000 distinct CDR3 sequences, 9.5% to 13% of them singletons. What was sequenced was whole blood. These receptors originate from an adult who was a healthcare worker with PCR-confirmed SARS-CoV-2 infection or an uninfected control (not recorded which). The CDR3 runs from the conserved cysteine through the conserved F or W. Expanded clones get a size class; other rows say once, few or many, or leave the size out.

TRBV6-2/TRBV6-3	TRBJ2-1	many	CASIGTSWNEQFF
TRBV27	TRBJ2-3	many	CASSFSSGFEADTQYF
TRBV29-1	TRBJ2-1	many	CSVFFRGGYNEQFF
TRBV7-2	TRBJ1-1	-	CASSLNGAPEAFF
TRBV10-3	TRBJ2-5	-	CAISETGETQYF
TRBV14	TRBJ1-1	-	CASSWDRGTEAFF
TRBV28	TRBJ2-5	-	CASSRSPGTGLQTQYF
TRBV18	TRBJ2-3	-	CASSPPLTDTQYF
TRBV6-2/TRBV6-3	TRBJ1-2	many	CASSPGTGRYGYTF
TRBV6-2/TRBV6-3	TRBJ2-2	many	CASSHSPRNTGELFF
TRBV5-6	TRBJ2-2	many	CASSHTSGKGPRGELFF
TRBV12-3/TRBV12-4	TRBJ2-7	many	CASRQAGGEDEQYF
TRBV4-3	TRBJ2-3	-	CASSQEERAGRDTQYF
TRBV7-9	TRBJ2-5	many	CASSSWTSGSGETQYF
TRBV18	TRBJ2-1	few	CASSPQRGSGGNEQFF
TRBV7-9	TRBJ2-3	many	CASSLSQGADTQYF
TRBV7-7	TRBJ2-5	many	CASSPGLAGGARETQYF
TRBV10-3	TRBJ1-5	many	CAISDGYVQPQHF
TRBV6-1	TRBJ2-1	many	CASSEQGLAGSNEQFF
TRBV7-9	TRBJ2-7	many	CASSQRTGYEQYF
TRBV29-1	TRBJ1-2	many	CSVQRTGPNYGYTF
TRBV5-5	TRBJ2-1	-	CASSPGQEYNEQFF
TRBV10-3	TRBJ1-6	few	CAISESGQGYNSPLHF
TRBV4-3	TRBJ2-7	-	CASSHPLGGEQYF
TRBV4-1	TRBJ2-2	few	CASSQDRAGKLLPGELFF